This T cell receptor (beta chain) was obtained from a study of OX40 agonist ivuxolimab in advanced cancers. A few counts support this clone. Patients were excluded for autoimmune disease history or systemic immunosuppression. The CDR3 totals 15 residues. V lost 7 bases to trimming and J lost 6 bases; unmatched junction nucleotides: 11. CDR1 and CDR2 (germline): LNHDA, SQIVND (reference sequence). Assay: immunoSEQ multiplex PCR; the TCRdb copy retains only in-frame clones and omits some. Here the sample spans roughly 36,000 clones, around 74% being singletons. The TCR sequence derives from an adult with an advanced solid tumor such as melanoma, head and neck, liver or kidney cancer. V and J are TRBV19 and TRBJ1-4, with TRBD1 matching over 7 bases. Sequences were derived from CD4+ or CD8+ T cells sorted from blood, sampled in a trial of the OX40 agonist ivuxolimab. The CDR3 region is CASTFRGQQDEKLFF. The CDR3 DNA reads TGTGCCAGTACTTTTAGGGGACAGCAAGATGAAAAACTGTTTTTT.